This T cell receptor beta chain derives from a study of somatic mutations in cytotoxic T cells in rheumatoid arthritis. Study-level background: Several of the V beta antibody-stained T-cell populations were flow-sorted at nearly 100% purity; V beta1+ cells were among them and were sequenced for TCRB.

This clone occurred a few times. What it binds is unknown. Researchers isolated CD4+ and CD8+ cells by positive magnetic bead selection and then checked their purity by flow cytometry. Germline lookup yields CDR1 SGDLS and CDR2 YYNGEE. The CDR3 contains 14 residues. Trimming stripped 0 bases from V and 5 bases from J, with 11 bases between. Whole-study findings and limits: About an eighth of the roughly 65 patients had a largest CD8+ clone above 20% of CD8+ cells.

Here immunoSEQ multiplex PCR was the method, and the copy in TCRdb shows in-frame clones only, minus some. The sample holds about 36,000 clones, 84% seen once. The sample comprised CD8+ T cells sorted from blood. This TCR was sampled from a man aged 35 to 55 in good health. This chain links TRBV9 with TRBJ1-1, with D perhaps TRBD1 (5 bases). For the CDR3, the DNA is TGTGCCAGCAGCGTAGAGGCAGGGATGACTGAAGCTTTCTTT. Encoded protein: CASSVEAGMTEAFF.